The 26 T cell receptor beta chains reported below all come from one sample, sequenced in a study of control samples from healthy donors and cancer patients. Profiled with immunoSEQ multiplex PCR; TCRdb holds only in-frame clones, not every one. The sample consists of 63,000 or so clones, about 87% of them appearing once. What was sequenced was blood. These receptors were obtained from a man aged 45-60 years in good health.

The genes are TRBV5-1 and TRBJ2-1, with 8 bases identical to TRBD1. This CDR3 has 13 residues. Germline V gene data show CDR1 as SGHRS and CDR2 as YFSETQ. Trimming took 3 bases from V and 8 from J; bases not matched to a gene: 4. The CDR3, as DNA: TGCGCCAGCAGCTCATCAGGGGGCGATGAGCAGTTCTTC. This encodes CASSSSGGDEQFF.

This clone appeared once. The chain carries TRBV6-5 and TRBJ2-6; possibly TRBD1 for D (5 bases). The CDR3 length is 16 residues. The V end lost 0 bases, the J end lost 4 bases, and 10 bases lay between the germline ends. The germline gives CDR1 MNHEY, CDR2 SVGAGI. For the CDR3, the DNA is TGTGCCAGCAGTTACTCGACAGCCACGGGGGCCAACGTCCTGACTTTC. It is translated as CASSYSTATGANVLTF.

This clone appeared a few times. This chain connects TRBV28 to TRBJ2-7, with D perhaps TRBD2 (5 bases). CDR1 MDHEN and CDR2 SYDVKM come from the germline V gene. The CDR3 extends over 14 amino acids. V was clipped by 4 bases and J by 4 bases, with 14 bases between them. The CDR3 sequence: CASSYRGVGYEQYF. The CDR3 DNA reads TGTGCCAGCAGTTACCGGGGAGTAGGGTACGAGCAGTACTTC.

The V gene is TRBV15, the J gene TRBJ2-1; 8 bases align to TRBD2. Trimming removed 9 bases from V and 8 bases from J; junction bases left unmatched: 15. This CDR3 has 15 amino acids. Germline CDR1 is LNHNV and CDR2 is YYDKDF (reference sequence). The CDR3 nucleotides are TGTGCCACAACCGCCGGGACTAGTGCCCTCGATGAGCAGTTCTTC. It codes for CATTAGTSALDEQFF.

The chain recombines TRBV19 with TRBJ2-1; D is unresolved. Germline CDR1 reads LNHDA; CDR2 reads SQIVND (reference sequence). Trimming removed 5 bases at V and 6 bases at J, with 14 bases between. This CDR3 contains 14 residues. The CDR3 reads CASSGPPSGNEQFF. The CDR3 nucleotides read TGTGCCAGTAGTGGGCCCCCGTCAGGCAATGAGCAGTTCTTC.

The CDR3 nucleotides are TGTGCCAGCAGTAAAACCATATTGGGTGAAGCTTTCTTT. Translated: CASSKTILGEAFF. This chain links TRBV6-5 with TRBJ1-1; no reliable D call. The ends were cut back, 5 bases at V and 7 bases at J, with 14 bases in the middle. The germline gives CDR1 MNHEY, CDR2 SVGAGI. The CDR3 sequence is 13 residues long.

The CDR3 bases are TGTGCCAGCAATGCAGGGGGCTCCTACAATGAGCAGTTCTTC. Its protein is CASNAGGSYNEQFF. The chain employs TRBV2 and TRBJ2-1; TRBD1 matches 7 bases. This CDR3 spans 14 amino acids. Germline-derived CDR1 and CDR2 are SNHLY and FYNNEI. The V gene end was trimmed by 7 bases and the J gene end by 0 bases; junction bases not matched to a gene: 3.

This clone was counted a single time. The gene calls are TRBV11-3 and TRBJ2-7; 11 bases line up with TRBD1. The CDR3 covers 14 residues. Germline CDR1 and CDR2: SGHNT and YENEEA. The junction had 5 bases not matched to a gene; V was cut back by 5 bases and J by 5 bases. In DNA form, the CDR3 reads TGTGCCAGCAGCCGCAGGACAGGGGGCGACGAGCAGTACTTC. Its translation is CASSRRTGGDEQYF.

The J gene is TRBJ2-7, the V gene TRBV3-1 (or the pseudogene TRBV3-2), with a weak D call TRBD1 (5 bases). V was pared by 4 bases and J by 3 bases, with 10 bases between. Germline V gene lookup returns CDR1 LGHDT and CDR2 YNNKEL (reference sequence). The CDR3 length is 13 residues. The CDR3 here is CASSLGHIYEQYF. CDR3 coding DNA: TGTGCCAGCAGCCTAGGACATATCTACGAGCAGTACTTC.

This clone was seen just once. The rearrangement joins TRBV12-5 to TRBJ2-1; 8 bases match TRBD2. The CDR3 has 16 amino acids. The germline CDR1 and CDR2 sequences are LGHNT and FRNRAP. V dropped 6 bases and J dropped 9; count of bases not matched to a gene: 16. The CDR3 protein is CASGLGVAGPGGEQFF. CDR3 bases: TGTGCTAGTGGGCTCGGGGTAGCGGGGCCGGGTGGTGAGCAGTTCTTC.

The V call is TRBV7-9, the J call TRBJ2-1; D is possibly TRBD2 (6 bases). V was pared by 4 bases and J by 10 bases, with 17 bases between. The CDR3 is 14 residues long. From germline, CDR1 is SEHNR and CDR2 FQNEAQ (reference sequence). Here the CDR3 reads CASSSRLGGNEQFF. The DNA for the CDR3 is TGTGCCAGCAGCTCCCGTCTTGGGGGGAACGAGCAGTTCTTC.

V and J are TRBV2 and TRBJ2-3; TRBD1 matches 7 bases. The CDR3 extends over 14 amino acids. In germline, CDR1 is SNHLY, CDR2 FYNNEI. The ends lost 2 bases at V and 7 bases at J; junction bases unmatched: 6. In DNA form, the CDR3 reads TGTGCCAGCAGTGAAACGACAGGGATGCATACGCAGTATTTT. It encodes CASSETTGMHTQYF.

The chain combines TRBV6-5 with TRBJ1-1, with D possibly TRBD1 on 5 matching bases. The CDR3 spans 14 residues. With 0 bases removed from V and 4 bases from J, the gap between germline ends came to 9 bases. Germline values: CDR1 MNHEY, CDR2 SVGAGI. CDR3 coding DNA: TGTGCCAGCAGTTACTCGGCAGGGCCCACTGAAGCTTTCTTT. Residues: CASSYSAGPTEAFF.

The rearrangement uses TRBV11-2 and TRBJ2-5; TRBD1 matches at 10 bases. Trimming at V came to 8 bases and at J to 3 bases, leaving 9 bases not matched to a gene. CDR1 is SGHAT and CDR2 is FQNNGV in the germline V gene. The CDR3 loop spans 15 amino acids. Written as DNA, the CDR3 is TGTGCCAGCGATCCGGGACAGGGGTGGAAAGAGACCCAGTACTTC. Translation: CASDPGQGWKETQYF.

V is TRBV19 and J is TRBJ2-7; 10 positions agree with TRBD1. V shed 5 bases, J shed 5 bases, and the junction held 12 bases outside the gene matches. Germline V gene lookup returns CDR1 LNHDA and CDR2 SQIVND (reference sequence). This CDR3 comprises 16 residues. The CDR3 bases are TGTGCCAGTAGTCTAGCGACAGGGGGCGAGACCAACGAGCAGTACTTC. Its translation: CASSLATGGETNEQYF.

V gene TRBV7-6 combines with J gene TRBJ2-1, with TRBD2 matching over 14 bases. The V gene end was trimmed by 3 bases and the J gene end by 5 bases; junction bases not matched to a gene: 3. The CDR3 loop spans 16 amino acids. Germline CDR1 and CDR2: SGHVS and FNYEAQ. This CDR3 reads CASSFRTSGRNNEQFF. As DNA, the CDR3 is TGTGCCAGCAGCTTTAGGACTAGCGGGAGGAACAATGAGCAGTTCTTC. The entire variable domain, with the rest obtained from reference TRBV7-6 and TRBJ2-1, is as follows: GAGVSQSPRYKVTKRGQDVALRCDPISGHVSLYWYRQALGQGPEFLTYFNYEAQQDKSGLPNDRFSAERPEGSISTLTIQRTEQRDSAMYRCASSFRTSGRNNEQFFGPGTRLTVL.

This chain connects TRBV30 to TRBJ2-7; 8 bases map to TRBD2. With 0 bases clipped from V and 4 bases from J, the junction kept 8 bases outside the gene matches. The CDR3 covers 15 residues. Germline CDR1 GTSNPN, CDR2 SVGIG (reference sequence). In DNA form, the CDR3 reads TGTGCCTGGAGTGTTAGGAGCGGGGGAACATACGAGCAGTACTTC. It is translated as CAWSVRSGGTYEQYF.

This clone is a singleton in its sample. The CDR3 region is CASSLSGRETQYF. CDR3 bases: TGTGCCAGCAGTTTAAGCGGGAGGGAGACCCAGTACTTC. This chain joins TRBV12-3 or TRBV12-4 and TRBJ2-5, with TRBD2 matching 9 bases. Trimming took 2 bases from V and 5 from J; bases not matched to a gene: 0. This CDR3 is built from 13 residues.

The chain combines TRBV27 with TRBJ1-5; D is perhaps TRBD1 (6 bases). The germline V gene encodes CDR1 MNHEY and CDR2 SMNVEV (reference sequence). The V end lost 6 bases, the J end lost 4 bases, and 25 bases lay between the germline ends. The CDR3 runs 18 residues. The CDR3 nucleotides read TGTGCCAGCAGATTCCCTAAAAGACAGGCGCCGGGGAATCAGCCCCAGCATTTT. This codes for CASRFPKRQAPGNQPQHF.

The V gene is TRBV5-8, the J gene TRBJ2-1, with TRBD2 identical over 7 bases. Looked up from germline, CDR1 is SGHTS and CDR2 is YDEGEE. J gave up 2 bases and V 5 bases, and 1 base lay outside the gene matches. The CDR3 is 13 residues long. This CDR3 reads CASRSGTYNEQFF. The DNA for the CDR3 is TGTGCCAGCAGGAGCGGGACCTACAATGAGCAGTTCTTC.

This clone was recorded only once. The chain combines TRBV7-3 with TRBJ2-1; 13 bases fit TRBD2. This CDR3 is built from 18 residues. Germline V lookup: CDR1 SGHTA, CDR2 FQGTGA. V was clipped by 1 base and J by 7 bases; unmatched bases: 10. This chain's CDR3 is CASSLMGLAGPSRNEQFF. The CDR3 region has the DNA TGTGCCAGCAGCTTAATGGGACTAGCGGGACCCTCTCGGAATGAGCAGTTCTTC.

This clone occurred a few times. CDR3 sequence reads: CASGFLLAKNIQYF. CDR3 nucleotides: TGTGCCAGCGGGTTTCTTCTAGCCAAAAACATTCAGTACTTC. The chain uses TRBV7-9 and TRBJ2-4, with D unresolved. CDR1 SEHNR and CDR2 FQNEAQ come from the germline V gene (reference sequence). The V and J ends lost 8 bases and 0 bases respectively, with 11 bases between them. The length of the CDR3 is 14 residues.

The gene calls are TRBV11-2 and TRBJ2-1, with D uncertain. The CDR3 has 15 amino acids. Germline V gene lookup returns CDR1 SGHAT and CDR2 FQNNGV. Trimming left V 3 bases short and J 5 bases short, with 14 bases between. CDR3 nucleotide sequence: TGTGCCAGCAGCTTGCTACAACCGACCGACAATGAGCAGTTCTTC. Its protein is CASSLLQPTDNEQFF.

The chain employs TRBV7-3 and TRBJ2-2; perhaps TRBD2 as D (6 bases). The germline CDR1 and CDR2 sequences are SGHTA and FQGTGA. Trimming took 8 bases from V and 6 from J, leaving 16 bases between them. The CDR3 spans 14 residues. CDR3 amino acids: CASGTGSGAGELFF. In nucleotides, the CDR3 is TGTGCCAGCGGTACGGGTTCGGGGGCCGGGGAGCTGTTTTTT.

This clone showed up just once. The J gene is TRBJ1-5, the V gene TRBV12-3 or TRBV12-4; no reliable D call. V was clipped by 5 bases and J by 9 bases, with 11 bases between them. The CDR3 spans 12 residues. The CDR3 DNA follows: TGTGCCAGCAGTCCTTTATCGAGGCCCCAGCATTTT. This encodes CASSPLSRPQHF.

This clone was seen only a few times. The chain combines TRBV9 with TRBJ2-1, with no clear D. CDR1 is SGDLS and CDR2 is YYNGEE in the germline V gene. V gave up 0 bases and J gave up 0 bases, with 7 bases separating them. The CDR3 spans 15 residues. CDR3 sequence reads: CASSVGESSYNEQFF. The CDR3 DNA reads as TGTGCCAGCAGCGTAGGCGAGAGCTCCTACAATGAGCAGTTCTTC.